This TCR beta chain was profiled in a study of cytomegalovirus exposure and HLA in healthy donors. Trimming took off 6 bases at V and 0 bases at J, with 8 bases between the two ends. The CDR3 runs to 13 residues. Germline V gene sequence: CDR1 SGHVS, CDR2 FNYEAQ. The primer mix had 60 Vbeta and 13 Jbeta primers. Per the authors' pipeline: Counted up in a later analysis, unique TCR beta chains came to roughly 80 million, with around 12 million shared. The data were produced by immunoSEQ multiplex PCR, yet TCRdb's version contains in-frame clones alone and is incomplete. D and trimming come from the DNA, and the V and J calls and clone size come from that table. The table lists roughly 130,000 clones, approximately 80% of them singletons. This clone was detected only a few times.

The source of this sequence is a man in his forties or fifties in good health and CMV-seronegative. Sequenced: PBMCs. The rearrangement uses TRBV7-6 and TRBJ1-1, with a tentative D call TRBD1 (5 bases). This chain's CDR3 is CASSSRVNTEAFF. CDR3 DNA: TGTGCCAGCAGTTCCAGGGTGAACACTGAAGCTTTCTTT.